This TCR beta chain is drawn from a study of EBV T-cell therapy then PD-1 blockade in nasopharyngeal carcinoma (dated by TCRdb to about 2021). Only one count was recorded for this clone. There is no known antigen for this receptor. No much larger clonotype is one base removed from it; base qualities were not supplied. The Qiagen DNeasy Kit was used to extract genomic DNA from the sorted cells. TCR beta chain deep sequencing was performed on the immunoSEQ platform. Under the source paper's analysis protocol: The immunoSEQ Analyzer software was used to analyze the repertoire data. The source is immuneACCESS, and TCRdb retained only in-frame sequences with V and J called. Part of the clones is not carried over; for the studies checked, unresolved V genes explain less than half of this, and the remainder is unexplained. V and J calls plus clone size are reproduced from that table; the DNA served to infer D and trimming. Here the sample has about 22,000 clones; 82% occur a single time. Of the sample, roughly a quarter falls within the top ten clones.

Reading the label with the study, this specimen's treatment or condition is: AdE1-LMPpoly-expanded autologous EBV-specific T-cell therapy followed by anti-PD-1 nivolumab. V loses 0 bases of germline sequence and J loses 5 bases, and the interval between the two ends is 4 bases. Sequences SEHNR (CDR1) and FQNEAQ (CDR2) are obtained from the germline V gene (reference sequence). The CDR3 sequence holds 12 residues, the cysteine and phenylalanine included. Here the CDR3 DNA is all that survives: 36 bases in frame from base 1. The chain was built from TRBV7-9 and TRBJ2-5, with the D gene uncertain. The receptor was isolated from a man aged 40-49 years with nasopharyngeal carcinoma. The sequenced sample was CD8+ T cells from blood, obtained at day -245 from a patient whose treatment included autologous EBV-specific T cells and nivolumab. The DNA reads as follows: TGTGCCAGCAGCTTAGCGTGGGAGACCCAGTACTTC. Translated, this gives CASSLAWETQYF.